These 16 T cell receptor beta chains originate from one sample sequenced in a study of Ad26.COV2.S vaccination and SARS-CoV-2 variants. Measured with immunoSEQ multiplex PCR; TCRdb has only the in-frame clones, and not every one. The sample includes about 400,000 clones, 83% of them seen just once. Treatment specified: 15 to 20 received Ad26.COV2.S at low or high dose, single or two shots; roughly five received placebo; per-sample allocation not given. The samples date from day 63 after the first vaccine or placebo injection. The source material was peripheral blood, sampled in a trial of Ad26.COV2.S vaccine versus placebo. The receptors were sampled from a person between 18 and 65 years old who received the Ad26.COV2.S COVID-19 vaccine or a placebo.

V usage is TRBV7-2 and J usage is TRBJ2-3; a weak D match, TRBD2 (5 bases). From germline, CDR1 is SGHTA and CDR2 FQGNSA. Trimming removed 3 bases at V and 2 bases at J, with 15 bases between. There are 16 residues in the CDR3. CDR3 DNA sequence: TGTGCCAGCAGCTTCGGACTGTTTCCACTCACAGATACGCAGTATTTT. Translation gives CASSFGLFPLTDTQYF.

The chain employs TRBV7-3 and TRBJ2-1; TRBD2 matches at 10 bases. Germline V gene lookup returns CDR1 SGHTA and CDR2 FQGTGA. V shed 4 bases and J 13 bases; nucleotides not matched to a gene: 7. The CDR3 consists of 13 residues. The chain's CDR3 is CASSSLAGGIQFF. DNA of the CDR3: TGTGCCAGCAGCTCTTTAGCGGGGGGTATACAGTTCTTC. Combining the CDR3 with reference TRBV7-3 and TRBJ2-1 gives the whole variable domain GAGVSQTPSNKVTEKGKYVELRCDPISGHTALYWYRQSLGQGPEFLIYFQGTGAADDSGLPNDRFFAVRPEGSVSTLKIQRTERGDSAVYLCASSSLAGGIQFFGPGTRLTVL.

This clone was seen a single time. The chain employs TRBV6-5 and TRBJ2-1; TRBD1 matches 9 bases. The CDR3 runs 14 residues. The germline V gene has CDR1 MNHEY and CDR2 SVGAGI. The ends lost 4 bases at V and 4 bases at J; junction bases unmatched: 2. The chain's CDR3 is CASSSGTGYNEQFF. As DNA, the CDR3 is TGTGCCAGCAGTTCCGGGACAGGGTACAATGAGCAGTTCTTC.

This clone was seen a handful of times. The V gene is TRBV27, the J gene TRBJ1-6; 7 nucleotides agree with TRBD1. Germline V CDR1 and CDR2: MNHEY, SMNVEV (reference sequence). Trimming at V came to 5 bases and at J to 4 bases, leaving 5 bases not matched to a gene. The CDR3 consists of 15 residues. CDR3 in amino acids: CASSIDRDYNSPLHF. The CDR3 DNA reads as TGTGCCAGCAGTATCGACAGGGATTATAATTCACCCCTCCACTTT.

This clone was picked up a small number of times. The chain recombines TRBV7-9 with TRBJ1-1; 8 bases are a match to TRBD1. The V and J ends lost 2 bases and 8 bases, in that order; junction bases with no gene match: 1. The CDR3 extends over 12 amino acids. Germline assignment: CDR1 SEHNR and CDR2 FQNEAQ (reference sequence). CDR3 DNA sequence: TGTGCCAGCAGCTTATCAGGGGGCGAAGCTTTCTTT. Encoded protein: CASSLSGGEAFF.

V gene TRBV11-2 combines with J gene TRBJ2-3, with 10 bases that match TRBD2. V dropped 0 bases and J dropped 7; count of bases not matched to a gene: 10. This CDR3 has 17 amino acids. CDR1 is SGHAT and CDR2 is FQNNGV in the germline V gene. CDR3 protein: CASSLEASGSLLHTQYF. The DNA of the CDR3 is TGTGCCAGCAGCTTAGAGGCTAGCGGGAGCCTACTTCATACGCAGTATTTT.

This sequence joins TRBV7-2 and TRBJ2-1, with 13 bases aligning to TRBD2. The CDR3 covers 17 residues. The germline V gene encodes CDR1 SGHTA and CDR2 FQGNSA. V gave up 3 bases and J gave up 3 bases; unmatched junction bases: 5. The CDR3 region is CASSLQGTSGIYNEQFF. For the CDR3, the DNA is TGTGCCAGCAGCTTGCAGGGGACTAGCGGGATCTACAATGAGCAGTTCTTC.

The chain recombines TRBV7-2 with TRBJ1-2, with a weak D call TRBD1 (6 bases). The V gene's germline CDR1 is SGHTA and CDR2 FQGNSA. This CDR3 has 17 residues. The germline V and J ends were trimmed by 4 bases and 5 bases, with 23 bases remaining between them. The CDR3 sequence: CASSYAGTLARGYGYTF. DNA for the CDR3: TGTGCCAGCAGCTACGCCGGGACACTGGCTCGGGGATATGGCTACACCTTC.

CDR3 sequence (DNA): TGTGCCAGTAGTATAATTGGGACATCGAATAATTCACCCCTCCACTTT. It codes for CASSIIGTSNNSPLHF. J is TRBJ1-6 and V is TRBV19; maybe TRBD1 (6 bases). Germline assignment: CDR1 LNHDA and CDR2 SQIVND (reference sequence). The V end lost 2 bases, the J end lost 5 bases, and 13 bases lay between the germline ends. This CDR3 spans 16 amino acids.

This rearrangement joins TRBV5-1 to TRBJ2-2; D perhaps matches TRBD1 (6 bases). The CDR3 contains 14 residues. Germline CDR1 is SGHRS and CDR2 is YFSETQ. V was trimmed by 5 bases and J by 4 bases, leaving 12 bases between them. The CDR3 nucleotides are TGCGCCAGCAGAACTCTCAGGGGCACCGGGGAGCTGTTTTTT. Its protein is CASRTLRGTGELFF.

CDR3 sequence (DNA): TGCGCCAGCAGCAATTTAGCGGGGGGACTTAATGAGCAGTTCTTC. Translated, it gives CASSNLAGGLNEQFF. The chain recombines TRBV5-1 with TRBJ2-1; 10 nucleotides align to TRBD2. The V segment lost 4 bases and the J segment 7 bases; nucleotides outside the gene matches: 8. CDR1 and CDR2 from the germline V gene are SGHRS and YFSETQ. This CDR3 region has 15 residues.

This chain links TRBV5-4 with TRBJ2-5; either TRBD1 or TRBD2 may supply D (5 bases each). CDR3 length equals 15 residues. V was shortened by 4 bases and J by 3 bases, with 16 bases between the two germline ends. Germline CDR1 and CDR2: SGHNT and YYREEE (reference sequence). The CDR3 DNA reads TGTGCCAGCAGCCCTACCTGGGACGTGAAAGAGACCCAGTACTTC. It specifies CASSPTWDVKETQYF. Filled out from reference TRBV5-4 and TRBJ2-5, the complete variable domain reads ETGVTQSPTHLIKTRGQQVTLRCSSQSGHNTVSWYQQALGQGPQFIFQYYREEENGRGNFPPRFSGLQFPNYSSELNVNALELDDSALYLCASSPTWDVKETQYFGPGTRLLVL.

The chain combines TRBV19 with TRBJ1-1, with no clear D. CDR1 is LNHDA and CDR2 is SQIVND in the germline V gene (reference sequence). This CDR3 is 11 amino acids long. The ends were cut back, 7 bases at V and 10 bases at J, with 13 bases in the middle. The CDR3 sequence: CASKGSGRAFF. The CDR3 DNA reads TGTGCCAGTAAGGGTTCGGGAAGAGCTTTCTTT.

J is TRBJ2-2 and V is TRBV3-1 (or the pseudogene TRBV3-2); unclear D gene. Germline V gives CDR1 LGHDT, CDR2 YNNKEL (reference sequence). This CDR3 comprises 13 residues. Between the trimmed V and J ends, which lost 3 bases and 6 bases, there was a span of 8 bases. The CDR3 loop reads CASSQIGAGELFF. The DNA for the CDR3 is TGTGCCAGCAGCCAGATAGGTGCCGGGGAGCTGTTTTTT.

This clone was seen more than once but under ten times. This chain uses TRBV10-3 with TRBJ1-5, with TRBD1 as a possible D gene (5 bases). This CDR3 is built from 16 residues. V lost 2 bases to trimming and J lost 4 bases, with 15 bases between them. CDR1 is ENHRY, CDR2 SYGVKD, per germline. CDR3 in amino acids: CAISEEGSAGNQPQHF. As DNA, the CDR3 is TGTGCCATCAGTGAGGAGGGGTCGGCAGGGAATCAGCCCCAGCATTTT.

This clone was seen a single time. J is TRBJ1-2 and V is TRBV19, with D possibly TRBD1 on 5 matching bases. The CDR3 spans 14 residues. V lost 6 bases and J lost 2, with 13 bases in between. Germline-derived CDR1 and CDR2 are LNHDA and SQIVND (reference sequence). The CDR3 region has the DNA TGTGCCAGTAGGGCGACAGATCTCAACTATGGCTACACCTTC. Protein product: CASRATDLNYGYTF.